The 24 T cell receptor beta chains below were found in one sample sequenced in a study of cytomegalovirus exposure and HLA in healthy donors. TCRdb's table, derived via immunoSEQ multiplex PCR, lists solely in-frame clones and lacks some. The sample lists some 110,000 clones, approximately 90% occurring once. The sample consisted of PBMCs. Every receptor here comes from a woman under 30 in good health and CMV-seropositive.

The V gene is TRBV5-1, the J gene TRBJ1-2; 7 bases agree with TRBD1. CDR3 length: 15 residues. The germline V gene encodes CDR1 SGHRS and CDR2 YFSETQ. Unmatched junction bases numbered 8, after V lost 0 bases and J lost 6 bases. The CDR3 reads CASSLDRGIRDGYTF. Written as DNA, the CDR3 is TGCGCCAGCAGCTTGGACAGGGGAATTAGGGATGGCTACACCTTC.

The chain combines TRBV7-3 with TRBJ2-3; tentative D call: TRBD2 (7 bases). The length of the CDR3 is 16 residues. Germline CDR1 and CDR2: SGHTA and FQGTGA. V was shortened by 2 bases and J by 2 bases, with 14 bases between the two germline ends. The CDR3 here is CASSLVRGLLTDTQYF. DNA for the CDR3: TGTGCCAGCAGCTTAGTGCGGGGGCTCCTCACAGATACGCAGTATTTT. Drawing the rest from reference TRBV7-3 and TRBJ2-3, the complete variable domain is GAGVSQTPSNKVTEKGKYVELRCDPISGHTALYWYRQSLGQGPEFLIYFQGTGAADDSGLPNDRFFAVRPEGSVSTLKIQRTERGDSAVYLCASSLVRGLLTDTQYFGPGTRLTVL.

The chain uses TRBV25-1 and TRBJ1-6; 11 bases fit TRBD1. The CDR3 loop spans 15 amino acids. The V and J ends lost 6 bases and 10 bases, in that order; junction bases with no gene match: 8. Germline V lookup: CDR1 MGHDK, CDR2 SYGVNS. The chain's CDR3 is CASRERGTGGSPLHF. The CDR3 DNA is TGTGCCAGCAGGGAGAGGGGGACAGGGGGATCACCCCTCCACTTT.

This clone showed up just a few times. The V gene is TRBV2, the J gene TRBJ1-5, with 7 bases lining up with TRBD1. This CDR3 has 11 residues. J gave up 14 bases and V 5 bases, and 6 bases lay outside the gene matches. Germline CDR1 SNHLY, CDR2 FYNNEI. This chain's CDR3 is CASSSGQVEHF. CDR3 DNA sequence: TGTGCCAGCAGTTCCGGACAGGTGGAGCATTTT.

The chain's CDR3 is CASRYRGFSGNEQFF. CDR3 coding DNA: TGTGCCAGCCGGTATAGGGGTTTTTCGGGCAATGAGCAGTTCTTC. The chain uses TRBV27 and TRBJ2-1, with a tentative D call TRBD1 (5 bases). The CDR3 is made up of 15 amino acids. Looked up from germline, CDR1 is MNHEY and CDR2 is SMNVEV (reference sequence). V lost 8 bases, J lost 6 bases, and 20 bases lay in between.

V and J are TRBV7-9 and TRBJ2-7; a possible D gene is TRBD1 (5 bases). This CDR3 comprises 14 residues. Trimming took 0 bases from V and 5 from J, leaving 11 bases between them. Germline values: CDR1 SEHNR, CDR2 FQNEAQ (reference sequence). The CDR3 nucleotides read TGTGCCAGCAGCTTAGCCCCCCAGGGAAACGAGCAGTACTTC. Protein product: CASSLAPQGNEQYF.

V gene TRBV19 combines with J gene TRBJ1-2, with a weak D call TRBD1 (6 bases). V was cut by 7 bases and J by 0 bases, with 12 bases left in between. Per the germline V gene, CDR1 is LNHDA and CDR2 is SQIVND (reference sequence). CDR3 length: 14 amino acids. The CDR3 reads CASTGRTANYGYTF. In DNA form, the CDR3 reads TGTGCCAGTACGGGCAGGACAGCTAACTATGGCTACACCTTC.

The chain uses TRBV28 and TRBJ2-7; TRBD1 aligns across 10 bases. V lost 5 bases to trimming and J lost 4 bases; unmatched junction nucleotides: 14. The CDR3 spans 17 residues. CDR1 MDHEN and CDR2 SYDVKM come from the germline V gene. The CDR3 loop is CASSLAGTGDFIYEQYF. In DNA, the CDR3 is TGTGCCAGCAGTCTCGCCGGGACAGGGGACTTTATTTACGAGCAGTACTTC.

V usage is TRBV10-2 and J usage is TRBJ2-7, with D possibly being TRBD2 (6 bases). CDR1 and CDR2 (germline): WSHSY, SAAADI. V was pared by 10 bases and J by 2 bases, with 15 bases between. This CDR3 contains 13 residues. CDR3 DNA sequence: TGCGCCACTGGACGGGACTGGGCCTACGAGCAGTACTTC. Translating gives CATGRDWAYEQYF.

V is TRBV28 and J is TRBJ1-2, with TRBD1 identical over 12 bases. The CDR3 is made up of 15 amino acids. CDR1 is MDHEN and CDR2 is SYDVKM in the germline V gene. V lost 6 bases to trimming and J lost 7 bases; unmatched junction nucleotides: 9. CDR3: CASRVTGTGGGGYTF. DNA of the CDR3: TGTGCCAGCAGAGTAACCGGGACAGGGGGCGGTGGCTACACCTTC.

CDR3 in DNA: TGTGCCAGCAGTCCCCGGACGGGATCCTACGAGCAGTACTTC. Its protein product is CASSPRTGSYEQYF. V gene TRBV28 combines with J gene TRBJ2-7; a possible D gene is TRBD2 (5 bases). Trimming took 5 bases from V and 1 from J, leaving 12 bases between them. CDR1 and CDR2 (germline): MDHEN, SYDVKM. This CDR3 is 14 amino acids long.

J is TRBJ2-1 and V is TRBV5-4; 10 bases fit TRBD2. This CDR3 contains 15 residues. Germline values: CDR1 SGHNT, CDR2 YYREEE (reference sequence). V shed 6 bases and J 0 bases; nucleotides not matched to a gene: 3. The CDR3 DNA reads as TGTGCCAGCAAAGCGGGGGGGCCCTCCTACAATGAGCAGTTCTTC. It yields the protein CASKAGGPSYNEQFF. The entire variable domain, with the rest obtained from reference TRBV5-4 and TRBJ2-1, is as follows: ETGVTQSPTHLIKTRGQQVTLRCSSQSGHNTVSWYQQALGQGPQFIFQYYREEENGRGNFPPRFSGLQFPNYSSELNVNALELDDSALYLCASKAGGPSYNEQFFGPGTRLTVL.

The CDR3 region is CASSLAQGWETQYF. The DNA of the CDR3 is TGTGCCAGCAGCTTAGCACAGGGCTGGGAGACCCAGTACTTC. The rearrangement links TRBV7-9 to TRBJ2-5; tentative D call: TRBD1 (6 bases). The CDR3 consists of 14 residues. The V end lost 0 bases, the J end lost 5 bases, and 10 bases lay between the germline ends. Germline-derived CDR1 and CDR2 are SEHNR and FQNEAQ (reference sequence).

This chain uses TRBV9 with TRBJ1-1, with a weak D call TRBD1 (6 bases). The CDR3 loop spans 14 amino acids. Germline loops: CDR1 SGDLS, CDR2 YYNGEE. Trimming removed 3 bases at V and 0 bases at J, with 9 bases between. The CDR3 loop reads CASSGEGVNTEAFF. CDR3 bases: TGTGCCAGCAGCGGCGAGGGGGTGAACACTGAAGCTTTCTTT. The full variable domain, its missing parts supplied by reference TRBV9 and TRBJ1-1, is DSGVTQTPKHLITATGQRVTLRCSPRSGDLSVYWYQQSLDQGLQFLIQYYNGEERAKGNILERFSAQQFPDLHSELNLSSLELGDSALYFCASSGEGVNTEAFFGQGTRLTVV.

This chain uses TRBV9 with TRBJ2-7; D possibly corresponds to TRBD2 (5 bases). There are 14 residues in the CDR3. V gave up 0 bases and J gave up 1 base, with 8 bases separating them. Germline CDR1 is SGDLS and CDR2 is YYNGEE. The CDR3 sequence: CASSVVGDSYEQYF. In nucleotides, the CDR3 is TGTGCCAGCAGCGTAGTCGGGGATTCCTACGAGCAGTACTTC.

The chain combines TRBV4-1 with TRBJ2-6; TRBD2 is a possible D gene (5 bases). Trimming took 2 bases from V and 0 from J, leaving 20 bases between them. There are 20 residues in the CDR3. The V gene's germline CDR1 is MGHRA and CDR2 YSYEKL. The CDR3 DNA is TGCGCCAGCAGCCAAAGGACCCCCCCCGGGATCCTCTCTGGGGCCAACGTCCTGACTTTC. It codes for CASSQRTPPGILSGANVLTF.

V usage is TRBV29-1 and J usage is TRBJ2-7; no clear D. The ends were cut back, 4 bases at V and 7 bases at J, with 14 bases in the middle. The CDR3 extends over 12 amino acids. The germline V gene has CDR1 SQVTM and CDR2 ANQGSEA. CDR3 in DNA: TGCAGCGTTGTCGCCCCCCATTGGGAGCAGTACGTC. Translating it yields CSVVAPHWEQYV.

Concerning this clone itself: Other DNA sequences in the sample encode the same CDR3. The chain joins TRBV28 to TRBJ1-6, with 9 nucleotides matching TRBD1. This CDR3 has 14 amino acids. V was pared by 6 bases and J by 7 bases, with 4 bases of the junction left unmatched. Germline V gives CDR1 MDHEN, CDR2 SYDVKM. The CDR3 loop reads CASSSGQGNSPLHF. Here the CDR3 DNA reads TGTGCCAGCAGCTCCGGACAGGGGAATTCACCCCTCCACTTT.

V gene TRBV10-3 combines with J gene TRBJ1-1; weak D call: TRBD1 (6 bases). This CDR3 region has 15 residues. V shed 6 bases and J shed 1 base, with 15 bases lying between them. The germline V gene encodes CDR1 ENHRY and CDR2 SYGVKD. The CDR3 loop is CAISGVGTQNTEAFF. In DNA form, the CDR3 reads TGTGCCATCAGCGGGGTGGGGACACAGAACACTGAAGCTTTCTTT.

CDR3 sequence reads: CASSLVEPFKYF. The CDR3 coding sequence is TGTGCCAGCAGCTTAGTAGAACCTTTTAAATATTTT. The chain recombines TRBV7-9 with TRBJ2-3; D gene ambiguous. The CDR3 spans 12 residues. Trimming removed 1 base from V and 15 bases from J, with 14 bases in between. CDR1 SEHNR and CDR2 FQNEAQ come from the germline V gene (reference sequence). The full variable domain, rest sourced from reference TRBV7-9 and TRBJ2-3, is DTGVSQNPRHKITKRGQNVTFRCDPISEHNRLYWYRQTLGQGPEFLTYFQNEAQLEKSRLLSDRFSAERPKGSFSTLEIQRTEQGDSAMYLCASSLVEPFKYFGPGTRLTVL.

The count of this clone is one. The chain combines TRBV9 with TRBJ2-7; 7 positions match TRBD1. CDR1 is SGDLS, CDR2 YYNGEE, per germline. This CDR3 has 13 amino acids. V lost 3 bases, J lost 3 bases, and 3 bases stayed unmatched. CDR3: CASSAQGFYEQYF. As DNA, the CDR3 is TGTGCCAGCAGCGCACAGGGGTTCTACGAGCAGTACTTC.

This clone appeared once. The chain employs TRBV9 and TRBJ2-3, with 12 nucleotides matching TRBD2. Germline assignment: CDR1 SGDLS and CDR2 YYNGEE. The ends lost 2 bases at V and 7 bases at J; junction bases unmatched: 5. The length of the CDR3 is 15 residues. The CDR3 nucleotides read TGTGCCAGCAGCGTCGGAACTAGCGGGGGGAATACGCAGTATTTT. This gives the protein CASSVGTSGGNTQYF. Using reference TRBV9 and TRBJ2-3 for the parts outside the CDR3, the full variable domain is DSGVTQTPKHLITATGQRVTLRCSPRSGDLSVYWYQQSLDQGLQFLIQYYNGEERAKGNILERFSAQQFPDLHSELNLSSLELGDSALYFCASSVGTSGGNTQYFGPGTRLTVL.

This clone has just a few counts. DNA of the CDR3: TGTGCCAGCAGCCAAGGACAGGGGGCCGGGTCACCCCTCCACTTT. Amino acids: CASSQGQGAGSPLHF. The genes are TRBV4-2 and TRBJ1-6; TRBD1 matches at 10 bases. Germline V lookup: CDR1 LGHNA, CDR2 YNFKEQ. J lost 10 bases, V lost 1 base, and 4 bases had no gene match. The CDR3 totals 15 residues.

CDR3 amino acids: CASGRQDRPNEKLFF. For the CDR3, the DNA is TGTGCCAGTGGGAGGCAAGACAGACCAAATGAAAAACTGTTTTTT. The chain is built from TRBV9 and TRBJ1-4; D is possibly TRBD1 (5 bases). Germline V lookup: CDR1 SGDLS, CDR2 YYNGEE. The CDR3 loop spans 15 amino acids. The V gene lost 8 bases and the J gene lost 5 bases, with 19 bases spanning the gap.